This T cell receptor (beta chain) appears in the sequencing data of a study of T cells after yellow fever vaccination. The study, taken as a whole, reports: It was the secondary response that reached its peak faster, day 5 versus 15, but it was weaker. Post-booster samples contained most primary-vaccination clones (just under 98% CD4, about 90% CD8). Contamination of FACS-sorted repertoires by abundant clonotypes from the bulk population could occur.

A note on this clonotype: Antigen specificity is unknown.

The authors made TCR cDNA by 5'RACE template switching, adding a universal primer site and UMIs. TCRdb passed the 5' RACE reads through MiXCR, listing each CDR3 protein once. This sample has some 350,000 distinct CDR3 sequences; under 14% occur once, and the top ten carry roughly 18%. This receptor was identified in a man younger than 35 who received the YFV17D yellow fever vaccine. The material was PBMCs, obtained on the day of the first yellow fever vaccination.

The CDR3 bases are TGTGCCAGTAGCAGTTACTCGGGGGCGGCCTACAATGAGCAGTTCTTC. This codes for CASSSYSGAAYNEQFF. The chain is built from TRBV6-5 and TRBJ2-1; D may correspond to TRBD1 or TRBD2 (6 bases each). The germline V gene has CDR1 MNHEY and CDR2 SVGAGI. V gave up 9 bases and J gave up 2 bases, with 20 bases separating them. This CDR3 contains 16 residues.